Each of the 9 T cell receptor beta chains below was sequenced from the same sample in a study of blood T cell repertoires in COVID-19. Profiling relied on immunoSEQ multiplex PCR, and the TCRdb table lists in-frame clones only, not all of them. The sample lists around 210,000 clones, over 75% occurring once. Sequencing input: peripheral blood. These receptors were taken from a man between 50 and 59 years old with COVID-19, enrolled during active disease.

This clone was seen a handful of times. V and J are TRBV25-1 and TRBJ2-7; a possible D gene is TRBD2 (6 bases). The CDR3 length is 14 residues. With 6 bases removed from V and 6 bases from J, the gap between germline ends came to 18 bases. CDR1 is MGHDK, CDR2 SYGVNS, per germline. The CDR3 sequence: CASSPPGGAGEQYF. CDR3 nucleotide sequence: TGTGCCAGCAGCCCCCCGGGCGGGGCGGGCGAGCAGTACTTC.

The rearrangement links TRBV7-2 to TRBJ1-5; TRBD1 matches 10 bases. Per germline, CDR1 SGHTA and CDR2 FQGNSA. The CDR3 totals 18 residues. With 5 bases clipped from V and 0 bases from J, the junction kept 10 bases outside the gene matches. Here the CDR3 DNA reads TGTGCCAGCAGCCAACGGACAGGGGGACGGTATAGCAATCAGCCCCAGCATTTT. It yields the protein CASSQRTGGRYSNQPQHF.

The V gene is TRBV30, the J gene TRBJ1-5; 9 nucleotides line up with TRBD1. The V gene's germline CDR1 is GTSNPN and CDR2 SVGIG (reference sequence). V lost 3 bases, J lost 0 bases, and 21 bases stayed unmatched. The CDR3 loop spans 21 amino acids. The CDR3 here is CAWSVRHSPDRGRRSNQPQHF. The CDR3 DNA reads as TGTGCCTGGAGCGTACGCCATTCCCCGGACAGGGGACGACGTAGCAATCAGCCCCAGCATTTT.

This clone was counted a few times. The V and J genes are TRBV19 and TRBJ1-5; D might be TRBD1 (5 bases). Trimming took off 7 bases at V and 4 bases at J, with 17 bases between the two ends. Per germline, CDR1 LNHDA and CDR2 SQIVND (reference sequence). CDR3 size: 15 residues. CDR3 loop: CASTILVGGNQPQHF. CDR3 DNA sequence: TGTGCCAGTACCATCTTGGTGGGGGGGAATCAGCCCCAGCATTTT.

The rearrangement joins TRBV5-1 to TRBJ2-2; no clear D gene. The CDR3 is made up of 13 amino acids. CDR1 is SGHRS, CDR2 YFSETQ, per germline. V gave up 0 bases and J gave up 6 bases, with 6 bases separating them. The CDR3 coding sequence is TGCGCCAGCAGCTTGGACGCGGCCGGGGAGCTGTTTTTT. Amino acids: CASSLDAAGELFF.

The chain has TRBV3-1 (or the pseudogene TRBV3-2) and TRBJ2-5; 8 bases are a match to TRBD1. V dropped 2 bases and J dropped 4; count of bases not matched to a gene: 3. Germline-derived CDR1 and CDR2 are LGHDT and YNNKEL (reference sequence). There are 14 residues in the CDR3. The chain's CDR3 is CASSQQGAGETQYF. The CDR3 nucleotides read TGTGCCAGCAGCCAACAGGGGGCGGGAGAGACCCAGTACTTC.

The chain joins TRBV5-5 to TRBJ1-2, with 7 bases identical to TRBD1. CDR1 and CDR2 from the germline V gene are SGHKS and YYEKEE (reference sequence). V shed 4 bases and J 7 bases; nucleotides not matched to a gene: 7. CDR3 size: 13 residues. CDR3 region: CASSADRVRGYTF. In DNA, the CDR3 is TGTGCCAGCAGCGCCGACAGGGTGCGTGGCTACACCTTC.

The chain is built from TRBV4-2 and TRBJ1-2; TRBD1 might be the D (6 bases). The ends were cut back, 4 bases at V and 1 base at J, with 13 bases in the middle. In germline, CDR1 is LGHNA, CDR2 YNFKEQ. The CDR3 runs to 15 residues. Here the CDR3 DNA reads TGTGCCAGCAGCCTTGACAGGAACATTAACTATGGCTACACCTTC. Translated: CASSLDRNINYGYTF.

V gene TRBV28 combines with J gene TRBJ2-1; TRBD2 matches at 13 bases. The ends lost 7 bases at V and 1 base at J; junction bases unmatched: 10. Germline lookup yields CDR1 MDHEN and CDR2 SYDVKM. The CDR3 totals 18 residues. The CDR3 DNA sequence: TGTGCCAGCAAGGATACTAGCGGGGGGGGCGGGTCCTACAATGAGCAGTTCTTC. It translates to CASKDTSGGGGSYNEQFF.